Presented here are 21 T cell receptor beta chains from one specimen sequenced in a study of shared clonotypes between healthy human individuals. TCRdb's table, derived via immunoSEQ multiplex PCR, lists solely in-frame clones and lacks some. The sample has about 1 million clones, more than 60% seen once; the top ten hold about 1.5%. Source material: memory CD4+ T cells sorted from blood. The subset denotes: CD45RA-negative fraction. Receptors originate from a man between 18 and 29 years old in good health.

The rearrangement joins TRBV9 to TRBJ2-5; 8 bases align to TRBD1. The ends lost 3 bases at V and 5 bases at J; junction bases unmatched: 6. Germline CDR1 and CDR2: SGDLS and YYNGEE. The CDR3 has 14 residues. The chain's CDR3 is CASSGPRGHETQYF. The CDR3 DNA reads TGTGCCAGCAGCGGGCCCAGGGGGCATGAGACCCAGTACTTC.

V gene TRBV5-6 combines with J gene TRBJ2-6, with no clear D. The ends were cut back, 1 base at V and 1 base at J, with 0 bases in the middle. This CDR3 is built from 13 residues. CDR1 is SGHDT, CDR2 YYEEEE, per germline. The CDR3 protein is CASSLSGANVLTF. The CDR3 coding sequence is TGTGCCAGCAGCTTGTCTGGGGCCAACGTCCTGACTTTC.

V usage is TRBV20-1 and J usage is TRBJ1-2; D is possibly TRBD1 (5 bases). This CDR3 has 11 residues. CDR1 and CDR2 from the germline V gene are DFQATT and SNEGSKA (reference sequence). V was shortened by 2 bases and J by 7 bases, with 8 bases between the two germline ends. The CDR3 loop reads CSARWGSGYTF. The CDR3 DNA reads as TGCAGTGCTAGATGGGGCTCTGGCTACACCTTC.

This chain links TRBV11-2 with TRBJ1-2; D unresolved. The ends were cut back, 1 base at V and 2 bases at J, with 11 bases in the middle. This CDR3 region has 15 residues. In germline, CDR1 is SGHAT, CDR2 FQNNGV. CDR3 residues: CASSLAGSGNYGYTF. Written as DNA, the CDR3 is TGTGCCAGCAGCTTAGCCGGGAGCGGGAACTATGGCTACACCTTC.

The chain couples TRBV5-1 to TRBJ2-5; 10 bases align to TRBD2. This CDR3 is built from 16 residues. Germline CDR1 and CDR2: SGHRS and YFSETQ. Germline trimming cut 3 bases from V and 1 base from J; bases unmatched to any gene: 6. The CDR3 sequence is CASSSGLAATQETQYF. DNA of the CDR3: TGCGCCAGCAGCTCAGGACTAGCGGCTACCCAAGAGACCCAGTACTTC.

The chain is built from TRBV10-3 and TRBJ2-5; 11 bases match TRBD2. Unmatched junction bases numbered 8, after V lost 11 bases and J lost 0 bases. CDR1 and CDR2 (germline): ENHRY, SYGVKD. The CDR3 extends over 15 amino acids. For the CDR3, the DNA is TGTGCCTCCAGGGCACTAGCGGGGGACCAAGAGACCCAGTACTTC. Translation: CASRALAGDQETQYF.

The chain carries TRBV5-1 and TRBJ2-3, with D tentatively TRBD1 (6 bases). V was clipped by 0 bases and J by 6 bases, with 14 bases between them. Germline values: CDR1 SGHRS, CDR2 YFSETQ. The CDR3 spans 15 residues. The CDR3 DNA sequence: TGCGCCAGCAGCTTGGCCTCGCGTGGGGGCGATACGCAGTATTTT. Encoded protein: CASSLASRGGDTQYF.

The V gene is TRBV28, the J gene TRBJ2-7; 9 bases map to TRBD1. V dropped 4 bases and J dropped 2; count of bases not matched to a gene: 6. This CDR3 spans 15 amino acids. Germline loops: CDR1 MDHEN, CDR2 SYDVKM. The CDR3 DNA sequence: TGTGCCAGCAGTTCGCCGGGACAGGGCCCCTACGAGCAGTACTTC. Translating gives CASSSPGQGPYEQYF.

This clone was found a few times. This CDR3 reads CASSSTGGTEAFF. The CDR3 DNA reads TGTGCCAGCAGCTCCACAGGGGGCACTGAAGCTTTCTTT. J is TRBJ1-1 and V is TRBV25-1; 8 nucleotides line up with TRBD1. CDR3 length: 13 residues. Per the germline V gene, CDR1 is MGHDK and CDR2 is SYGVNS. J gave up 4 bases and V 6 bases, and 4 bases lay outside the gene matches.

CDR3 region: CASSASGTDNSPLHF. The CDR3 coding sequence is TGTGCCAGCAGCGCCTCCGGGACAGATAATTCACCCCTCCACTTT. This chain connects TRBV11-3 to TRBJ1-6; TRBD1 matches at 7 bases. This CDR3 has 15 amino acids. Germline assignment: CDR1 SGHNT and CDR2 YENEEA. Germline trimming cut 5 bases from V and 5 bases from J; bases unmatched to any gene: 6.

The chain links TRBV30 to TRBJ2-5; D perhaps matches TRBD2 (6 bases). Looked up from germline, CDR1 is GTSNPN and CDR2 is SVGIG (reference sequence). The CDR3 length is 15 residues. Trimming took off 3 bases at V and 1 base at J, with 15 bases between the two ends. The CDR3 loop is CAWSPSGTVQETQYF. The CDR3 DNA follows: TGTGCCTGGAGCCCATCTGGGACTGTCCAAGAGACCCAGTACTTC.

The rearrangement links TRBV7-3 to TRBJ1-1; no clear D. Trimming took 2 bases from V and 3 from J, leaving 10 bases between them. Germline V lookup: CDR1 SGHTA, CDR2 FQGTGA. CDR3 size: 14 residues. The CDR3 is CASSLVGLHTEAFF. The CDR3 DNA is TGTGCCAGCAGCTTAGTAGGACTTCACACTGAAGCTTTCTTT.

To note about this clone: Other DNA sequences in the same sample also yield this CDR3. The V and J genes are TRBV7-2 and TRBJ2-5; D remains ambiguous. CDR1 and CDR2 (germline): SGHTA, FQGNSA. V was pared by 5 bases and J by 3 bases, with 4 bases between. The CDR3 extends over 11 amino acids. The CDR3 is CASSPKETQYF. In nucleotides, the CDR3 is TGTGCCAGCAGCCCCAAAGAGACCCAGTACTTC.

Regarding this clone: Compared with germline, one end of the junction differs, possibly owing to a read error. The J gene is TRBJ1-6, the V gene TRBV6-1; D unclear. Germline V gives CDR1 MNHNS, CDR2 SASEGT. The CDR3 consists of 16 residues. CDR3 region: CAISESSTGVNSPLHF. CDR3 sequence (DNA): TGTGCCATCAGTGAGTCCTCAACCGGGGTCAATTCACCCCTCCACTTT.

The genes are TRBV7-2 and TRBJ2-1, with D maybe TRBD2 (6 bases). V was clipped by 5 bases and J by 0 bases, with 17 bases between them. The CDR3 is 17 residues long. Germline lookup yields CDR1 SGHTA and CDR2 FQGNSA. This CDR3 reads CASSLGEARSSYNEQFF. As DNA, the CDR3 is TGTGCCAGCAGCCTAGGGGAGGCTCGAAGCTCCTACAATGAGCAGTTCTTC.

The chain uses TRBV6-5 and TRBJ2-2; a weak D match, TRBD2 (6 bases). The CDR3 consists of 14 residues. Germline lookup yields CDR1 MNHEY and CDR2 SVGAGI. Trimming left V 6 bases short and J 3 bases short, with 11 bases between. CDR3: CASRRDSDTGELFF. The CDR3 nucleotides are TGTGCCAGCAGAAGGGACTCGGACACCGGGGAGCTGTTTTTT.

The rearrangement uses TRBV19 and TRBJ1-5, with 10 bases identical to TRBD1. The V gene end was trimmed by 5 bases and the J gene end by 5 bases; junction bases not matched to a gene: 9. Germline assignment: CDR1 LNHDA and CDR2 SQIVND (reference sequence). The CDR3 extends over 16 amino acids. The CDR3 region is CASSYSRDRGDQPQHF. The CDR3 region has the DNA TGTGCCAGTAGTTACTCCCGGGACAGGGGCGATCAGCCCCAGCATTTT.

The chain is built from TRBV19 and TRBJ2-7; 10 nucleotides line up with TRBD1. This CDR3 comprises 14 residues. Trimming removed 8 bases from V and 6 bases from J; junction bases left unmatched: 10. Germline V lookup: CDR1 LNHDA, CDR2 SQIVND (reference sequence). CDR3 region: CASAAGQGSVEQYF. In DNA, the CDR3 is TGTGCCAGTGCGGCGGGACAGGGGTCGGTCGAGCAGTACTTC.

There are many counts of this clone. This chain uses TRBV27 with TRBJ1-3; TRBD1 agrees at 10 bases. The germline CDR1 and CDR2 sequences are MNHEY and SMNVEV (reference sequence). Germline trimming cut 10 bases from V and 1 base from J; bases unmatched to any gene: 4. The CDR3 consists of 14 residues. DNA for the CDR3: TGTGCCACCCGGGACAGGGGATCTGGAAACACCATATATTTT. The encoded protein is CATRDRGSGNTIYF.

This clone showed up just a few times. This CDR3 reads CASSIREMTGELFF. DNA for the CDR3: TGTGCCAGTAGTATCCGGGAGATGACCGGGGAGCTGTTTTTT. The chain combines TRBV19 with TRBJ2-2, with TRBD2 as a possible D gene (6 bases). From germline, CDR1 is LNHDA and CDR2 SQIVND (reference sequence). This CDR3 is 14 amino acids long. Trimming stripped 3 bases from V and 5 bases from J, with 10 bases between.

The chain uses TRBV27 and TRBJ2-3; TRBD1 aligns across 10 bases. CDR3 length: 15 residues. The ends lost 6 bases at V and 2 bases at J; junction bases unmatched: 5. Looked up from germline, CDR1 is MNHEY and CDR2 is SMNVEV (reference sequence). CDR3 DNA: TGTGCCAGCAGCCGGGACAGGGGACACACAGATACGCAGTATTTT. It is translated as CASSRDRGHTDTQYF.